This T cell receptor (beta chain) stems from a study of blood T cell repertoires in COVID-19. The assay was immunoSEQ multiplex PCR, and TCRdb's table has in-frame clones only and misses some. The sample includes a few hundred thousand clones, roughly 90% of them seen just once. The germline V gene has CDR1 SGHTA and CDR2 FQGNSA. Trimming removed 5 bases from V and 4 bases from J, with 17 bases in between. The CDR3 has 15 residues. The material sequenced was PBMCs or T cells enriched from blood (not recorded which). The source is a woman in her 30s who had recovered from COVID-19. The chain is built from TRBV7-2 and TRBJ1-2; tentatively, D is TRBD1 (5 bases). CDR3 region: CASSAGPSPSYGYTF. The CDR3 coding sequence is TGTGCCAGCAGCGCGGGACCCTCCCCGAGCTATGGCTACACCTTC.